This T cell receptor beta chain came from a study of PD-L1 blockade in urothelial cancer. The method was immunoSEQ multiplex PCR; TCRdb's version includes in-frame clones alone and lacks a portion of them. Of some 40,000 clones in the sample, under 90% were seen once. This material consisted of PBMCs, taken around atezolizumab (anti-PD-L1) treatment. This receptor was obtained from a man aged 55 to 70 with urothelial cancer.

The chain's CDR3 is CAISTGLAGVTDTQYF. CDR3 nucleotide sequence: TGTGCCATCAGTACGGGACTAGCGGGGGTCACAGATACGCAGTATTTT. The V call is TRBV10-3, the J call TRBJ2-3; TRBD2 aligns across 14 bases. Germline V gene data show CDR1 as ENHRY and CDR2 as SYGVKD. V lost 5 bases to trimming and J lost 2 bases; unmatched junction nucleotides: 3. The CDR3 spans 16 residues.